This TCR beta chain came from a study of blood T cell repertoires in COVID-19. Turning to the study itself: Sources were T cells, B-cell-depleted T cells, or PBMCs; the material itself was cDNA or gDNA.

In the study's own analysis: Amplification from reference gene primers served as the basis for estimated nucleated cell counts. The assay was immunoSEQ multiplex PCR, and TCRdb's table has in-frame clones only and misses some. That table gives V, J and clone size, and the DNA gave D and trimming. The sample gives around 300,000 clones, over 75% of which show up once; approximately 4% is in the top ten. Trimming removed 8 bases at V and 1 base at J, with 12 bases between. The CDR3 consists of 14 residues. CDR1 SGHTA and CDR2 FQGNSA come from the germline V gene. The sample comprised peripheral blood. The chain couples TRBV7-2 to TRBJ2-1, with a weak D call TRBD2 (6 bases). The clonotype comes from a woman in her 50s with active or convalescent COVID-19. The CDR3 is CASGPGTSYNEQFF. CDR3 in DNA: TGTGCCAGCGGACCCGGGACTTCCTACAATGAGCAGTTCTTC.